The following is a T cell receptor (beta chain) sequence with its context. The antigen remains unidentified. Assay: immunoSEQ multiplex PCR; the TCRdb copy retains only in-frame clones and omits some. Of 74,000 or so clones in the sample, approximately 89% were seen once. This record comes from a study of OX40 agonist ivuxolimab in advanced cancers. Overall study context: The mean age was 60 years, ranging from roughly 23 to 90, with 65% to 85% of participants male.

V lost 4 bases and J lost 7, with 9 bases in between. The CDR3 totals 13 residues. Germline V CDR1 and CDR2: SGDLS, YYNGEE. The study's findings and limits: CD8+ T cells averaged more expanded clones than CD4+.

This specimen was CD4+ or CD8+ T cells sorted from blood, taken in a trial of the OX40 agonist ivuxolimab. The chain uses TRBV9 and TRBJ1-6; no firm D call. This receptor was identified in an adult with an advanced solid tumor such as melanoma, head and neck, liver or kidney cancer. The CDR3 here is CASSFRANSPLHF. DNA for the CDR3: TGTGCCAGCAGCTTTAGAGCAAATTCACCCCTCCACTTT.